This TCR beta chain was recovered during a study of T cells after yellow fever vaccination. About the research overall: Sorting on CD3, CD45RA, CCR7 and CD95 yielded EM, EMRA, CM and Tscm memory subsets. Study outcomes and limitations: The bulk population could contribute abundant contaminating clonotypes to FACS-sorted repertoires. A large majority of primary-vaccination clones showed up again after the booster (around 95% CD4, 75% to 90% CD8).

TCR cDNA, made by 5'RACE template switching, carried an added universal primer site and UMIs. A single record per CDR3 protein comes from TCRdb applying MiXCR to the 5' RACE reads. The data hold around 30,000 distinct CDR3 sequences, with 6.6% observed a single time. This clonotype was seen repeatedly, ten times or more. The CDR3 is 14 amino acids. V was pared by 4 bases and J by 0 bases, with 4 bases between. Germline CDR1 and CDR2: MNHEY and SVGEGT. This rearrangement joins TRBV6-2 or TRBV6-3 to TRBJ2-6; D remains ambiguous. This specimen was PBMCs, either bulk or a sorted T-cell subset (CD4+, CD8+, memory, or dextramer-sorted; not recorded which), taken on the day of the first yellow fever vaccination. This sequence originates from a young man who received the YFV17D yellow fever vaccine. The chain's CDR3 is CASSWDSGANVLTF. CDR3 sequence (DNA): TGTGCCAGCAGTTGGGACTCTGGGGCCAACGTCCTGACTTTC.